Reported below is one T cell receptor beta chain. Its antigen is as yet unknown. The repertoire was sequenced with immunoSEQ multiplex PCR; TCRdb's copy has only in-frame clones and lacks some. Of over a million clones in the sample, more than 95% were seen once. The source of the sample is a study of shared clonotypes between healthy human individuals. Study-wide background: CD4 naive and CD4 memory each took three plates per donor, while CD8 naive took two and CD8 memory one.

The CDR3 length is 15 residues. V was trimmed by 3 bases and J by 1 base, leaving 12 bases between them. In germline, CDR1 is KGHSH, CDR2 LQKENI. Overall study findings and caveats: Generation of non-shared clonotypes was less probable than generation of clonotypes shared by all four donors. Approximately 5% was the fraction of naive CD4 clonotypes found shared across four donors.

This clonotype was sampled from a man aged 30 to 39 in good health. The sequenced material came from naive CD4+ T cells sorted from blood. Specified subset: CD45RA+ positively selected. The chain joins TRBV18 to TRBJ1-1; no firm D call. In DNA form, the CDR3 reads TGTGCCAGCTCACCCTTCCATTCAGGGAACACTGAAGCTTTCTTT. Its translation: CASSPFHSGNTEAFF. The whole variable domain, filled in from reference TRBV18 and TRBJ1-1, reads NAGVMQNPRHLVRRRGQEARLRCSPMKGHSHVYWYRQLPEEGLKFMVYLQKENIIDESGMPKERFSAEFPKEGPSILRIQQVVRGDSAAYFCASSPFHSGNTEAFFGQGTRLTVV.